A few counts support the clone carrying this T cell receptor (beta chain). The CDR3 has 17 residues. Germline assignment: CDR1 LGHDT and CDR2 YNNKEL (reference sequence). Trimming pared 0 bases from V and 1 base from J, leaving 14 bases between. This entry comes from a study of blood T cell repertoires in COVID-19. Study in general: The cDNA or gDNA used as material had been derived from T cells, B-cell-depleted T cells, or PBMCs.

Authors' methods: Estimation of nucleated cell counts relied on the amplification of reference gene primers. Only in-frame clones appear in the TCRdb table, and some are missing; sequencing was by immunoSEQ multiplex PCR. That table gives V, J and clone size, and the DNA gave D and trimming. The sample lists roughly 150,000 clones, 75% to 90% occurring once. Participant reports of clinical history set cohort assignment. The J gene is TRBJ2-3, the V gene TRBV3-1 (or the pseudogene TRBV3-2); D gene uncertain. The sequence was collected from a man aged 70-80 years who had been exposed to COVID-19. The sample was PBMCs or T cells enriched from blood (not recorded which). The DNA for the CDR3 is TGTGCCAGCAGCCAAGATCGGTTGGTCCTCGGCACAGATACGCAGTATTTT. Amino acids: CASSQDRLVLGTDTQYF.